The subject of this entry is one TCR beta chain. CDR1 is MNHNY, CDR2 SVGAGI, per germline (reference sequence). The CDR3 is made up of 16 amino acids. J lost 4 bases, V lost 5 bases, and 10 bases had no gene match. This entry is derived from a study of blood T cell repertoires in COVID-19. Whole-study context: Whether acute or convalescent, the COVID-19 samples came from the United States, Italy and Spain. T cells, B-cell-depleted T cells, or PBMCs supplied cDNA or gDNA.

As originally analysed: Amplified reference gene primers provided the basis for estimating nucleated cell counts. The data were produced by immunoSEQ multiplex PCR, yet TCRdb's version contains in-frame clones alone and is incomplete. The DNA gave D and trimming, while V, J and clone size come from that table. The profile shows tens of thousands of clones, roughly 80% of them singletons. V gene TRBV6-6 combines with J gene TRBJ1-2, with 10 bases aligning to TRBD1. This TCR derives from a woman aged 60-75 years with acute or convalescent COVID-19. Sequenced material: peripheral blood. This CDR3 reads CASSGGGGQGTYGYTF. The CDR3 coding sequence is TGTGCCAGCAGTGGGGGAGGGGGACAGGGGACCTATGGCTACACCTTC.